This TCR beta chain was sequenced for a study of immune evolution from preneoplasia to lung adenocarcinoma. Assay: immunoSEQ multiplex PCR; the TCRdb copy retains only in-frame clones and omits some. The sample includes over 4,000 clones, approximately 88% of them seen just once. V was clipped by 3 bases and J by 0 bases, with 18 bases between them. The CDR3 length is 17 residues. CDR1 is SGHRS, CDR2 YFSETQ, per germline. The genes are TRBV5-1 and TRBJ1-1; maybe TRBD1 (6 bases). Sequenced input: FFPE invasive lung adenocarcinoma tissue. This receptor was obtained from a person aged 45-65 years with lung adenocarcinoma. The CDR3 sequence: CASSSGTPYSMNTEAFF. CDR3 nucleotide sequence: TGCGCCAGCAGCTCCGGGACACCTTACTCGATGAACACTGAAGCTTTCTTT. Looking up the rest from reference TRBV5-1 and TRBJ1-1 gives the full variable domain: KAGVTQTPRYLIKTRGQQVTLSCSPISGHRSVSWYQQTPGQGLQFLFEYFSETQRNKGNFPGRFSGRQFSNSRSEMNVSTLELGDSALYLCASSSGTPYSMNTEAFFGQGTRLTVV.